Detailed here is one TCR beta chain. What this receptor recognizes is not known. Per-base qualities were not stored, and no clone one base away is much larger. The data derive from a study of T cell responses to AZD1222 COVID-19 vaccine (dated by TCRdb to 2020 to 2022). The study in broad terms: A total of approximately 240 trial participants underwent TCR sequencing, of whom nearly 210 received two doses of AZD1222 and roughly 25 received two doses of the MenACWY control vaccine. Trial participants were enrolled by age into 18-55, 56-69 and 70-plus year subgroups, with 148, 28 and 57 TCR-sequenced participants respectively.

The CDR3, cysteine through phenylalanine, is 16 amino acids long. Kept here is only the CDR3 DNA, which spans 48 bases and is read in frame from base 1. Trimming removed 3 bases from V and 5 bases from J; the gene matches leave 11 bases unexplained. In the germline V gene, CDR1 corresponds to LGHNT and CDR2 to FRNRAP. Interpreted using the paper, the time point label stands for: about 28 days (+/-7) after the second vaccine dose. AZD1222 recipients with second doses at about 4 weeks or about 12 weeks were pooled, because spike-specific TCR depth and breadth did not differ between schedules. Samples from vaccinated people were obtained from the UK trials COV001 and COV002, which included a single-blind randomized controlled phase 2/3 trial of AZD1222 (ChAdOx1 nCoV-19) in healthy adults. For TCRbeta chain sequencing, PBMC samples from trial participants were taken at day 0 and at day 28 after the second dose.

Results the study describes overall, beyond this receptor: Spike-specific TCR breadth and depth rose significantly after two AZD1222 doses compared with day 0 and with MenACWY recipients. In the small 56-69-year group, the increase in depth fell short of significance, most likely because of low power. Reportedly, almost half of the unique spike-specific TCRs recognized epitopes lying outside the regions that are mutated in the B.1.351 and B.1.1.7 variants. The vaccine-associated CD4 TCRs covered the entire spike protein, and the dominant responses fell in regions 160-218 and 743-854. Participants were mostly white British and included more females than males, and it was suggested by the authors that clonal diversity may have been underestimated. Because no day 14 peak-response samples were available, repertoires were characterized only after the peak T cell response. Conclusions about previously exposed vaccinees are limited because only 6 or 7 AZD1222 recipients were SARS-CoV-2 seropositive at baseline.

The CDR3 regions of human TCRbeta chains were subjected to immunosequencing. The study's own analysis went as follows. TCRs in the repertoires were compared against a reference library of SARS-CoV-2-specific TCRs that had been generated with the MIRA antigen-specificity platform. Breadth was defined as the fraction of unique TCRs that were SARS-CoV-2-associated, and depth was defined as the fraction of total T cells that were SARS-CoV-2-associated. Using the MIRA data, each spike-specific TCR was assigned both to the spike region to which the TCR was reactive and to a CD4 or CD8 class. Log10-transformed breadth and depth values were compared by one-way ANOVA with Sidak's multiple comparisons tests. As stored in TCRdb, this immuneACCESS dataset retains in-frame rearrangements with V and J assigned. A fraction of the clones does not appear; measured against another copy, unresolved V genes explain less than half of the discrepancy, and the remainder lacks a known reason. The V and J calls and clone size were taken over from that table, and D and trimming were inferred from the DNA. The sample profile shows some 67,000 clones; about 80% of them were found once. Together, the top ten hold roughly 6.5% of the sample.

The sequencing here drew on peripheral blood, taken 28 days after the second AZD1222 dose. This clonotype originated in an adult who received the AZD1222 COVID-19 vaccine. This chain is built from TRBV12-5 and TRBJ2-7; 9 bases in the middle match TRBD1. CDR3 reads: CASGFAPGQGRDEQYF. The DNA sequence is as follows: TGTGCTAGTGGTTTTGCCCCGGGACAGGGACGGGACGAGCAGTACTTC.